The 22 T cell receptor beta chains below all came from one sample that was sequenced in a study of identifying expanded T cells in peripheral blood. Produced via immunoSEQ multiplex PCR; TCRdb's table is partial and in-frame only. The sample shows tens of thousands of clones, less than 90% of them seen only once. The sample comprised blood. These TCRs come from a person aged 18 to 70 in good health.

The chain recombines TRBV10-3 with TRBJ1-4, with D possibly being TRBD1 (5 bases). V was trimmed by 4 bases and J by 4 bases, leaving 7 bases between them. Germline V gives CDR1 ENHRY, CDR2 SYGVKD. CDR3 size: 13 residues. In DNA, the CDR3 is TGTGCCATCAGTGGGGGGTTTAATGAAAAACTGTTTTTT. It yields the protein CAISGGFNEKLFF.

The chain uses TRBV30 and TRBJ2-7, with 11 bases lining up with TRBD1. Germline lookup yields CDR1 GTSNPN and CDR2 SVGIG (reference sequence). The CDR3 has 17 residues. J gave up 5 bases and V 0 bases, and 12 bases lay outside the gene matches. The CDR3 is CAWSVPNSGTGGHEQYF. In DNA form, the CDR3 reads TGTGCCTGGAGTGTACCCAATTCCGGGACAGGGGGACACGAGCAGTACTTC.

This chain links TRBV4-3 with TRBJ1-5, with 9 bases that match TRBD1. From germline, CDR1 is LGHNA and CDR2 YSLEER. The trim removed 7 bases at V and 4 bases at J, leaving 14 bases unmatched. CDR3 size: 17 residues. CDR3 loop: CASNWRGRDRVNQPQHF. DNA of the CDR3: TGCGCCAGCAACTGGAGAGGCAGGGACAGGGTGAATCAGCCCCAGCATTTT.

The CDR3 DNA sequence: TGTGCCAGCGAGGCTAGCGGGCTCGCAGATACGCAGTATTTT. Amino acid sequence: CASEASGLADTQYF. The rearrangement uses TRBV7-9 and TRBJ2-3; TRBD2 agrees at 8 bases. This CDR3 is 14 amino acids long. Unmatched junction bases numbered 8, after V lost 8 bases and J lost 4 bases. CDR1 and CDR2 (germline): SEHNR, FQNEAQ (reference sequence).

The gene calls are TRBV6-4 and TRBJ2-1, with 9 bases lining up with TRBD1. The germline V gene has CDR1 MRHNA and CDR2 SNTAGT. This CDR3 contains 15 residues. V dropped 3 bases and J dropped 6; count of bases not matched to a gene: 6. The CDR3 here is CASSEEQGASNEQFF. The CDR3 DNA is TGTGCCAGCAGTGAGGAACAGGGGGCCTCCAATGAGCAGTTCTTC.

The J gene is TRBJ2-1, the V gene TRBV28; maybe TRBD2 (6 bases). V was cut by 7 bases and J by 0 bases, with 13 bases left in between. This CDR3 contains 15 residues. Germline-derived CDR1 and CDR2 are MDHEN and SYDVKM. CDR3 in DNA: TGTGCCAGCACCGGGGGTCCCAGCTCCTACAATGAGCAGTTCTTC. Amino acids: CASTGGPSSYNEQFF.

The genes are TRBV20-1 and TRBJ2-5, with TRBD1 as a possible D gene (6 bases). The CDR3 has 11 amino acids. The ends were cut back, 4 bases at V and 4 bases at J, with 7 bases in the middle. Germline CDR1 is DFQATT and CDR2 is SNEGSKA (reference sequence). The CDR3 spells CSAKTGETQYF. The CDR3 bases are TGCAGTGCTAAGACAGGAGAGACCCAGTACTTC.

The rearrangement joins TRBV30 to TRBJ2-6, with a possible D match to TRBD2 (6 bases). The CDR3 covers 15 residues. V was trimmed by 4 bases and J by 4 bases, leaving 14 bases between them. Germline values: CDR1 GTSNPN, CDR2 SVGIG (reference sequence). Here the CDR3 reads CAWKDREAGANVLTF. The CDR3 bases are TGTGCCTGGAAAGATAGGGAGGCAGGGGCCAACGTCCTGACTTTC.

CDR3 sequence (DNA): TGTTCGAAGTGGCAGCTCTTGACAGATACGCAGTATTTT. Translation: CSKWQLLTDTQYF. The chain is built from TRBV19 and TRBJ2-3; D not resolved. Germline assignment: CDR1 LNHDA and CDR2 SQIVND (reference sequence). This CDR3 is 13 amino acids long. Full variable domain (rest looked up from reference TRBV19 and TRBJ2-3): DGGITQSPKYLFRKEGQNVTLSCEQNLNHDAMYWYRQDPGQGLRLIYYSQIVNDFQKGDIAEGYSVSREKKESFPLTVTSAQKNPTAFYLCSKWQLLTDTQYFGPGTRLTVL.

This chain connects TRBV29-1 to TRBJ1-5, with TRBD1 matching 9 bases. V lost 4 bases and J lost 4; bases outside the gene matches: 5. Germline V gives CDR1 SQVTM, CDR2 ANQGSEA. The CDR3 is 14 amino acids. The CDR3 DNA reads TGCAGCGTTGGGGGGACAGGGATGAATCAGCCCCAGCATTTT. Translated, it gives CSVGGTGMNQPQHF.

The chain joins TRBV7-9 to TRBJ1-1, with 8 bases that match TRBD1. In germline, CDR1 is SEHNR, CDR2 FQNEAQ (reference sequence). The CDR3 loop spans 15 amino acids. With 6 bases clipped from V and 1 base from J, the junction kept 7 bases outside the gene matches. CDR3 DNA: TGTGCCAGCAGGTTGTCAGGGGGCTCGAACACTGAAGCTTTCTTT. Translated, it gives CASRLSGGSNTEAFF.

This chain connects TRBV5-1 to TRBJ2-3; 7 bases align to TRBD1. The ends lost 4 bases at V and 6 bases at J; junction bases unmatched: 2. The germline gives CDR1 SGHRS, CDR2 YFSETQ. The CDR3 loop spans 12 amino acids. The CDR3 nucleotides are TGCGCCAGCAGCCCCAGGGGGGATACGCAGTATTTT. This sequence encodes CASSPRGDTQYF. Looking up the rest from reference TRBV5-1 and TRBJ2-3 gives the full variable domain: KAGVTQTPRYLIKTRGQQVTLSCSPISGHRSVSWYQQTPGQGLQFLFEYFSETQRNKGNFPGRFSGRQFSNSRSEMNVSTLELGDSALYLCASSPRGDTQYFGPGTRLTVL.

This sequence joins TRBV7-3 and TRBJ2-7, with D maybe TRBD2 (6 bases). The CDR3 spans 14 residues. CDR1 and CDR2 from the germline V gene are SGHTA and FQGTGA. Trimming shortened V by 5 bases and J by 2 bases, and 13 bases separated the two germline ends. Here the CDR3 reads CASSNHSGPYEQYF. In nucleotides, the CDR3 is TGTGCCAGCAGCAATCACAGCGGGCCCTACGAGCAGTACTTC.

This clone was seen a single time. The V call is TRBV5-1, the J call TRBJ1-5, with a tentative D call TRBD1 (5 bases). V lost 0 bases and J lost 3, with 13 bases in between. The CDR3 is 16 residues long. Germline CDR1 and CDR2: SGHRS and YFSETQ. The DNA for the CDR3 is TGCGCCAGCAGCTTGGTATTCCAGGGCCCCAATCAGCCCCAGCATTTT. This sequence encodes CASSLVFQGPNQPQHF.

This clone showed up just a few times. The gene calls are TRBV6-5 and TRBJ2-4; D remains ambiguous. This CDR3 has 15 residues. Trimming took 0 bases from V and 9 from J, leaving 15 bases between them. Germline loops: CDR1 MNHEY, CDR2 SVGAGI. CDR3 bases: TGTGCCAGCAGTTACTCGAAGGAAGGGTCCGGCATTCAGTACTTC. Translated, it gives CASSYSKEGSGIQYF.

The V and J genes are TRBV19 and TRBJ1-2; 7 bases are shared with TRBD1. The CDR3 consists of 14 residues. The germline gives CDR1 LNHDA, CDR2 SQIVND (reference sequence). The ends lost 7 bases at V and 1 base at J; junction bases unmatched: 6. The DNA for the CDR3 is TGTGCCAGTACCCTGGGACAGAATAACTATGGCTACACCTTC. Translating gives CASTLGQNNYGYTF.

This clone was counted once. V gene TRBV29-1 combines with J gene TRBJ2-3; 7 bases are a match to TRBD2. The germline V gene has CDR1 SQVTM and CDR2 ANQGSEA. This CDR3 has 14 amino acids. Unmatched junction bases numbered 5, after V lost 3 bases and J lost 2 bases. The CDR3 loop reads CSVEGAGLTDTQYF. DNA for the CDR3: TGCAGCGTTGAGGGAGCGGGACTCACAGATACGCAGTATTTT.

The chain uses TRBV19 and TRBJ1-1; a possible D gene is TRBD1 (6 bases). Germline-derived CDR1 and CDR2 are LNHDA and SQIVND (reference sequence). V gave up 0 bases and J gave up 1 base, with 12 bases separating them. The CDR3 extends over 16 amino acids. In DNA form, the CDR3 reads TGTGCCAGTAGTATAGAGCCTACAGGGTCGAACACTGAAGCTTTCTTT. Translated: CASSIEPTGSNTEAFF.

This clone has a single count. The gene calls are TRBV21-1 and TRBJ2-7. TRBV21-1 is noted as a pseudogene. This CDR3 region has 13 residues. The DNA of the CDR3 is TGTGCCACCTGTGTGGGGAAGGCTTACGAGCAGTACTTC. Encoded protein: CATCVGKAYEQYF.

This chain connects TRBV4-1 to TRBJ2-7; TRBD2 agrees at 9 bases. The CDR3 has 17 amino acids. The V segment lost 1 base and the J segment 3 bases; nucleotides outside the gene matches: 10. The germline V gene has CDR1 MGHRA and CDR2 YSYEKL. CDR3 region: CASSQGVGGSGSYEQYF. The CDR3 nucleotides are TGCGCCAGCAGCCAAGGAGTGGGGGGTAGCGGGAGCTACGAGCAGTACTTC.

The gene calls are TRBV28 and TRBJ2-4; TRBD1 is a possible D gene (6 bases). The germline gives CDR1 MDHEN, CDR2 SYDVKM. This CDR3 is built from 13 residues. V lost 7 bases to trimming and J lost 10 bases, with 17 bases between them. The CDR3 region has the DNA TGTGCCAGCACCCCTGCAGGGGCGGTTATTCAGTACTTC. Amino acids: CASTPAGAVIQYF.

In this sample, this clone turned up once. The chain is built from TRBV6-5 and TRBJ2-2; the match to TRBD1 covers 8 bases. Trimming cost V 10 bases and J 6 bases; bases outside gene matches: 7. CDR1 MNHEY and CDR2 SVGAGI come from the germline V gene. This CDR3 contains 13 residues. The CDR3 region is CAIQGAVAGELFF. CDR3 sequence (DNA): TGTGCCATCCAGGGGGCAGTGGCCGGGGAGCTGTTTTTT.